The 32 T cell receptor beta chains listed next were all sequenced from one sample in a study of cytomegalovirus exposure and HLA in healthy donors. 60 Vbeta and 13 Jbeta primers were used in PCR. The repertoire was sequenced with immunoSEQ multiplex PCR; TCRdb's copy has only in-frame clones and lacks some. The data hold 100,000 to 150,000 clones, with over 60% observed a single time. Source material: PBMCs. Receptors originate from a female donor in good health and CMV-seronegative.

The rearrangement uses TRBV25-1 and TRBJ1-3; weak D call: TRBD1 (5 bases). CDR3 length: 16 residues. Germline CDR1 reads MGHDK; CDR2 reads SYGVNS. V was pared by 5 bases and J by 2 bases, with 16 bases between. DNA for the CDR3: TGTGCCAGCAGTAACCGGGACCGGGGGACTGGAAACACCATATATTTT. It translates to CASSNRDRGTGNTIYF.

The chain is built from TRBV28 and TRBJ2-7; D is possibly TRBD1 (8 bases). The CDR3 totals 15 residues. Germline-derived CDR1 and CDR2 are MDHEN and SYDVKM. Trimming cost V 5 bases and J 3 bases, with 17 bases left between them. In nucleotides, the CDR3 is TGTGCCAGCAGTCCCAGGACAGGGAGGGACTACGAGCAGTACTTC. This gives the protein CASSPRTGRDYEQYF.

The V gene is TRBV11-2, the J gene TRBJ1-2; possible D gene TRBD1, 5 bases. Germline CDR1 and CDR2: SGHAT and FQNNGV. Trimming removed 4 bases from V and 8 bases from J, with 20 bases in between. CDR3 length: 15 amino acids. CDR3: CASSSTRQPSRGYTF. CDR3 nucleotides: TGTGCCAGCAGCTCGACACGACAGCCTTCACGGGGCTACACCTTC.

V usage is TRBV5-4 and J usage is TRBJ2-3, with a tentative D call TRBD2 (5 bases). The germline V and J ends were trimmed by 0 bases and 2 bases, with 13 bases remaining between them. Germline V gives CDR1 SGHNT, CDR2 YYREEE (reference sequence). CDR3 length equals 16 residues. CDR3 bases: TGTGCCAGCAGCTTGGCCTTCGAGCGGATCACAGATACGCAGTATTTT. This translates into CASSLAFERITDTQYF.

The table lists this clone with a few counts. The chain employs TRBV30 and TRBJ2-7; D may be TRBD1 (5 bases). The CDR3 contains 13 residues. Trimming left V 1 base short and J 3 bases short, with 10 bases between. Germline CDR1 GTSNPN, CDR2 SVGIG (reference sequence). The CDR3 loop is CAWSEDIYYEQYF. The DNA of the CDR3 is TGTGCCTGGAGTGAGGACATCTACTACGAGCAGTACTTC. Full variable domain (rest looked up from reference TRBV30 and TRBJ2-7): SQTIHQWPATLVQPVGSPLSLECTVEGTSNPNLYWYRQAAGRGLQLLFYSVGIGQISSEVPQNLSASRPQDRQFILSSKKLLLSDSGFYLCAWSEDIYYEQYFGPGTRLTVT.

This clone has only a few counts. The chain recombines TRBV2 with TRBJ1-2; the D is unclear. Germline V lookup: CDR1 SNHLY, CDR2 FYNNEI. The V end lost 2 bases, the J end lost 0 bases, and 7 bases lay between the germline ends. This CDR3 has 14 amino acids. Here the CDR3 reads CASSENGANYGYTF. DNA of the CDR3: TGTGCCAGCAGTGAAAACGGAGCTAACTATGGCTACACCTTC.

This rearrangement joins TRBV6-5 to TRBJ1-5, with a weak D call TRBD1 (6 bases). The CDR3 is made up of 15 amino acids. The V gene lost 6 bases and the J gene lost 5 bases, with 17 bases spanning the gap. The germline gives CDR1 MNHEY, CDR2 SVGAGI. CDR3 DNA: TGTGCCAGCAGCTCGGGCCACAGGGACGATCAGCCCCAGCATTTT. Its translation is CASSSGHRDDQPQHF.

The CDR3 sequence: CASSPFIGSRPNTGELFF. The CDR3 region has the DNA TGTGCCAGCAGCCCTTTTATTGGTAGCAGACCGAACACCGGGGAGCTGTTTTTT. The genes are TRBV9 and TRBJ2-2; D gene uncertain. This CDR3 is 18 amino acids long. With 4 bases removed from V and 0 bases from J, the gap between germline ends came to 19 bases. Germline-derived CDR1 and CDR2 are SGDLS and YYNGEE.

The chain has TRBV5-5 and TRBJ2-7; D gene ambiguous. From germline, CDR1 is SGHKS and CDR2 YYEKEE (reference sequence). Trimming left V 4 bases short and J 0 bases short, with 11 bases between. This CDR3 has 14 residues. The chain's CDR3 is CASSLVQTSYEQYF. CDR3 coding DNA: TGTGCCAGCAGCCTCGTACAGACCTCCTACGAGCAGTACTTC. The full variable domain, rest sourced from reference TRBV5-5 and TRBJ2-7, is DAGVTQSPTHLIKTRGQQVTLRCSPISGHKSVSWYQQVLGQGPQFIFQYYEKEERGRGNFPDRFSARQFPNYSSELNVNALLLGDSALYLCASSLVQTSYEQYFGPGTRLTVT.

V usage is TRBV30 and J usage is TRBJ1-1; tentative D call: TRBD1 (6 bases). V gave up 2 bases and J gave up 4 bases, with 8 bases separating them. The CDR3 extends over 12 amino acids. CDR1 is GTSNPN and CDR2 is SVGIG in the germline V gene (reference sequence). This CDR3 is CAWSQDSTEAFF. The DNA for the CDR3 is TGTGCCTGGAGTCAGGACAGCACTGAAGCTTTCTTT.

DNA of the CDR3: TGTGCCAGCTCACGGGAGACCCTGGCCACTGAAGCTTTCTTT. The encoded protein is CASSRETLATEAFF. The rearrangement joins TRBV18 to TRBJ1-1, with D unclear. Trimming took 4 bases from V and 4 from J, leaving 13 bases between them. The CDR3 runs 14 residues. Looked up from germline, CDR1 is KGHSH and CDR2 is LQKENI.

J is TRBJ1-1 and V is TRBV28; D gene uncertain. V was pared by 6 bases and J by 8 bases, with 10 bases between. The CDR3 consists of 11 residues. Germline V gives CDR1 MDHEN, CDR2 SYDVKM. In DNA form, the CDR3 reads TGTGCCAGCAGGAGCCTCGGGGAAGCTTTCTTT. Translation: CASRSLGEAFF.

This clone was detected only once. The rearrangement joins TRBV27 to TRBJ2-1; no reliable D call. Germline V lookup: CDR1 MNHEY, CDR2 SMNVEV (reference sequence). V was cut by 10 bases and J by 8 bases, with 24 bases left in between. This CDR3 has 15 amino acids. For the CDR3, the DNA is TGTGCCACCAGATCCAGACTGACGGTGGTAGATGAGCAGTTCTTC. Translation gives CATRSRLTVVDEQFF.

The genes are TRBV9 and TRBJ2-5; maybe TRBD2 (6 bases). V gave up 0 bases and J gave up 5 bases, with 14 bases separating them. The CDR3 is made up of 15 amino acids. Germline V CDR1 and CDR2: SGDLS, YYNGEE. CDR3 DNA: TGTGCCAGCAGCGTAGTAGGTACAGGAGGGGAGACCCAGTACTTC. Translation gives CASSVVGTGGETQYF.

This clone was counted between two and nine times. This CDR3 is CASRPGLAGFEQFF. Written as DNA, the CDR3 is TGTGCCAGCAGGCCGGGACTAGCGGGATTTGAGCAGTTCTTC. The rearrangement links TRBV28 to TRBJ2-1; 13 bases agree with TRBD2. The V segment lost 6 bases and the J segment 9 bases; nucleotides outside the gene matches: 5. The length of the CDR3 is 14 residues. The V gene's germline CDR1 is MDHEN and CDR2 SYDVKM. Complete variable domain (other parts from reference TRBV28 and TRBJ2-1): DVKVTQSSRYLVKRTGEKVFLECVQDMDHENMFWYRQDPGLGLRLIYFSYDVKMKEKGDIPEGYSVSREKKERFSLILESASTNQTSMYLCASRPGLAGFEQFFGPGTRLTVL.

The rearrangement links TRBV5-6 to TRBJ2-5, with TRBD2 as a possible D gene (5 bases). The better agreement between TRBJ2-7 and the DNA end casts doubt on the J call. CDR3 size: 15 residues. Germline values: CDR1 SGHDT, CDR2 YYEEEE. CDR3 nucleotide sequence: TGTGCCAGCAGCTTGGGATTCACTAGCTCCTACGAGCAGTACTTC. It encodes CASSLGFTSSYEQYF.

The chain combines TRBV18 with TRBJ1-5; D gene ambiguous. The V and J ends lost 3 bases and 4 bases respectively, with 4 bases between them. The CDR3 length is 12 residues. Germline V gene data show CDR1 as KGHSH and CDR2 as LQKENI. CDR3 amino acids: CASSPRNQPQHF. CDR3 bases: TGTGCCAGCTCACCTCGTAATCAGCCCCAGCATTTT.

This clone was counted once. This chain uses TRBV19 with TRBJ2-3; D is ambiguous. The CDR3 has 14 residues. The V and J ends lost 10 bases and 0 bases respectively, with 14 bases between them. Germline CDR1 is LNHDA and CDR2 is SQIVND (reference sequence). The CDR3 coding sequence is TGTGCCACCTCCCAGCGATCTAGCACAGATACGCAGTATTTT. Its translation is CATSQRSSTDTQYF.

The genes are TRBV5-6 and TRBJ2-7; D gene ambiguous. The ends were cut back, 4 bases at V and 1 base at J, with 9 bases in the middle. From germline, CDR1 is SGHDT and CDR2 YYEEEE. The CDR3 runs to 13 residues. The CDR3 spells CASSPWASYEQYF. The CDR3 nucleotides read TGTGCCAGCAGCCCGTGGGCTTCCTACGAGCAGTACTTC.

The genes are TRBV5-4 and TRBJ2-3; 11 bases are shared with TRBD2. Germline V CDR1 and CDR2: SGHNT, YYREEE (reference sequence). The CDR3 spans 16 residues. The J segment lost 3 bases and the V segment lost 0 bases, leaving 3 bases of the junction unmatched. CDR3 bases: TGTGCCAGCAGCTTGGTCTTAGCGGGAGGGACAGATACGCAGTATTTT. Its translation is CASSLVLAGGTDTQYF.

CDR3 sequence: CASSADGDTEAFF. The CDR3, as DNA: TGCGCCAGCAGCGCGGACGGGGACACTGAAGCTTTCTTT. The rearrangement joins TRBV5-1 to TRBJ1-1; D unresolved. This CDR3 is 13 amino acids long. Trimming shortened V by 4 bases and J by 3 bases, and 10 bases separated the two germline ends. Looked up from germline, CDR1 is SGHRS and CDR2 is YFSETQ.

This chain uses TRBV5-4 with TRBJ2-3; 7 nucleotides agree with TRBD2. V dropped 0 bases and J dropped 1; count of bases not matched to a gene: 2. CDR1 is SGHNT, CDR2 YYREEE, per germline (reference sequence). The CDR3 extends over 15 amino acids. Here the CDR3 DNA reads TGTGCCAGCAGCTTGGCTGCGGGGGGCACAGATACGCAGTATTTT. Its translation: CASSLAAGGTDTQYF.

This clone has a single count. V and J are TRBV4-1 and TRBJ2-1; 7 positions agree with TRBD2. Germline V lookup: CDR1 MGHRA, CDR2 YSYEKL. With V trimmed by 1 base and J by 8 bases, 14 bases remained unmatched. The CDR3 totals 17 residues. CDR3 residues: CASSQGKGRAAGHEQFF. In DNA form, the CDR3 reads TGCGCCAGCAGCCAAGGGAAGGGCAGGGCAGCGGGACATGAGCAGTTCTTC.

The chain recombines TRBV18 with TRBJ2-7, with D perhaps matching TRBD1 (5 bases). V lost 4 bases and J 4 bases, leaving 14 bases between the germline ends. The CDR3 totals 14 residues. CDR1 and CDR2 from the germline V gene are KGHSH and LQKENI. CDR3 sequence: CASSLARQLYEQYF. DNA of the CDR3: TGTGCCAGCTCACTGGCCAGACAGCTGTACGAGCAGTACTTC.

This chain uses TRBV1 with TRBJ2-7; the DNA was not used to check the table's D call, TRBD2. TRBV1 is marked as a pseudogene. The CDR3 is 17 amino acids. CDR3 in DNA: TGCACCAGCAGCCAAGATTTGAGGGGGGGGCTCCCCTCTGAGCAGTACTTC. Amino acid sequence: CTSSQDLRGGLPSEQYF.

The chain couples TRBV10-2 to TRBJ1-4; the D gene is possibly TRBD1 (6 bases). The CDR3 has 16 residues. V was clipped by 4 bases and J by 8 bases, with 20 bases between them. Germline values: CDR1 WSHSY, CDR2 SAAADI. Written as DNA, the CDR3 is TGCGCCAGCAGTGGAGTCGCACAGGGCTCTGCGGAAAAACTGTTTTTT. Translating gives CASSGVAQGSAEKLFF.

The chain couples TRBV27 to TRBJ2-7; the D is unclear. This CDR3 has 13 residues. V gave up 3 bases and J gave up 4 bases, with 10 bases separating them. The V gene's germline CDR1 is MNHEY and CDR2 SMNVEV (reference sequence). CDR3 sequence (DNA): TGTGCCAGCAGTTTTCCTACTTATTACGAGCAGTACTTC. Its protein is CASSFPTYYEQYF.

The genes are TRBV10-2 and TRBJ2-3; 10 bases are a match to TRBD2. Germline V gene sequence: CDR1 WSHSY, CDR2 SAAADI. Germline trimming cut 7 bases from V and 4 bases from J; bases unmatched to any gene: 8. The CDR3 is made up of 15 amino acids. The CDR3 is CASTSAGGRSDTQYF. The CDR3 DNA reads as TGCGCCAGCACCTCAGCGGGAGGGCGTTCAGATACGCAGTATTTT.

The rearrangement links TRBV19 to TRBJ1-6; 7 bases agree with TRBD1. The CDR3 covers 17 residues. CDR1 is LNHDA and CDR2 is SQIVND in the germline V gene (reference sequence). Trimming took 5 bases from V and 7 from J; bases not matched to a gene: 14. The CDR3: CASSFLSGTVENSPLHF. As DNA, the CDR3 is TGTGCCAGTAGTTTTTTATCAGGGACAGTGGAAAATTCACCCCTCCACTTT.

The chain employs TRBV21-1 and TRBJ1-1; the table's D gene call, TRBD1, was not cross checked with the DNA. TRBV21-1 is a recognized pseudogene. The CDR3 runs 14 residues. The CDR3 loop reads CASSAGQGNTEAFF. The CDR3 DNA is TGTGCCAGCAGCGCAGGACAGGGAAACACTGAAGCTTTCTTT.

This clone was picked up one time. The chain links TRBV19 to TRBJ2-7; the D gene is possibly TRBD1 (6 bases). The CDR3 totals 14 residues. Germline assignment: CDR1 LNHDA and CDR2 SQIVND (reference sequence). The V and J ends lost 3 bases and 3 bases respectively, with 12 bases between them. The CDR3 loop is CASSMSGVIYEQYF. The CDR3 nucleotides are TGTGCCAGTAGTATGTCAGGGGTTATCTACGAGCAGTACTTC.

The V gene is TRBV7-9, the J gene TRBJ1-6; a possible D gene is TRBD1 (5 bases). Germline CDR1 and CDR2: SEHNR and FQNEAQ (reference sequence). Trimming removed 5 bases at V and 6 bases at J, with 14 bases between. The CDR3 covers 15 residues. Here the CDR3 reads CASSDGVGANSPLHF. DNA of the CDR3: TGTGCCAGCAGCGATGGGGTAGGGGCTAATTCACCCCTCCACTTT.